The 8 T cell receptor beta chains given below trace back to one sample, sequenced in a study of blood T cell repertoires in COVID-19. Some clones are missing from TCRdb's copy, which holds only in-frame ones; the method was immunoSEQ multiplex PCR. The sample contains under 300,000 clones, over 85% of which appear only once. Sequences were obtained from PBMCs or T cells enriched from blood (not recorded which). These receptors all stem from a woman aged 60-75 years who had recovered from COVID-19.

With respect to this clone: At one end the junction does not follow the germline gene, possibly because of a read error. The V call is TRBV7-7, the J call TRBJ2-3; 8 bases line up with TRBD2. The CDR3 extends over 16 amino acids. CDR1 and CDR2 (germline): SSHAT, FNYEAQ (reference sequence). In nucleotides, the CDR3 is TGTGCTAGCAGCTTAGGTGCGGGAGGACCCACAGATACGCAGTATTTT. This codes for CASSLGAGGPTDTQYF.

The chain recombines TRBV11-3 with TRBJ2-1, with D hard to call. The V end lost 1 base, the J end lost 9 bases, and 7 bases lay between the germline ends. The CDR3 sequence is 12 residues long. The germline V gene has CDR1 SGHNT and CDR2 YENEEA. The CDR3 DNA reads as TGTGCCAGCAGCTTAGTCTATTCTGAGCAGTTCTTC. It is translated as CASSLVYSEQFF.

This chain joins TRBV11-2 and TRBJ1-3; 7 bases are a match to TRBD1. V lost 1 base to trimming and J lost 4 bases; unmatched junction nucleotides: 13. The CDR3 loop spans 18 amino acids. Per germline, CDR1 SGHAT and CDR2 FQNNGV. DNA of the CDR3: TGTGCCAGCAGCTTAGGGCTATCGGGACAGTATGGAGGAAACACCATATATTTT. This translates into CASSLGLSGQYGGNTIYF. Together with reference TRBV11-2 and TRBJ1-3, the CDR3 gives the full variable domain: EAGVAQSPRYKIIEKRQSVAFWCNPISGHATLYWYQQILGQGPKLLIQFQNNGVVDDSQLPKDRFSAERLKGVDSTLKIQPAKLEDSAVYLCASSLGLSGQYGGNTIYFGEGSWLTVV.

This clone was counted only a few times. V gene TRBV3-1 (or the pseudogene TRBV3-2) combines with J gene TRBJ1-6; TRBD1 might be the D (6 bases). The CDR3 length is 16 residues. V gave up 3 bases and J gave up 8 bases, with 17 bases separating them. CDR1 is LGHDT and CDR2 is YNNKEL in the germline V gene (reference sequence). The CDR3 sequence: CASSQASQGKYSPLHF. CDR3 nucleotides: TGTGCCAGCAGCCAGGCTTCACAGGGAAAGTATTCACCCCTCCACTTT.

This sequence joins TRBV7-3 and TRBJ1-1, with 9 bases aligning to TRBD1. The germline gives CDR1 SGHTA, CDR2 FQGTGA. The trim removed 4 bases at V and 5 bases at J, leaving 5 bases unmatched. This CDR3 is 14 amino acids long. As DNA, the CDR3 is TGTGCCAGCAGCTGGGGACAGGGAGGTACTGAAGCTTTCTTT. This sequence encodes CASSWGQGGTEAFF. Supplemented by reference TRBV7-3 and TRBJ1-1, the full variable domain reads GAGVSQTPSNKVTEKGKYVELRCDPISGHTALYWYRQSLGQGPEFLIYFQGTGAADDSGLPNDRFFAVRPEGSVSTLKIQRTERGDSAVYLCASSWGQGGTEAFFGQGTRLTVV.

The chain couples TRBV25-1 to TRBJ2-6, with a possible D match to TRBD1 (5 bases). Germline V gene sequence: CDR1 MGHDK, CDR2 SYGVNS. This CDR3 has 16 residues. Trimming pared 6 bases from V and 0 bases from J, leaving 12 bases between. This CDR3 is CASRTDRVSGANVLTF. In DNA form, the CDR3 reads TGTGCCAGCAGGACTGACAGAGTCTCTGGGGCCAACGTCCTGACTTTC.

The chain employs TRBV19 and TRBJ1-5; D remains unclear. CDR1 is LNHDA, CDR2 SQIVND, per germline (reference sequence). The CDR3 runs 16 residues. Trimming stripped 4 bases from V and 3 bases from J, with 16 bases between. The CDR3: CASSTRGQSYNQPQHF. In nucleotides, the CDR3 is TGTGCCAGTAGTACCCGAGGCCAGTCCTACAATCAGCCCCAGCATTTT.

This chain uses TRBV30 with TRBJ1-5; 7 bases match TRBD1. Germline V gene sequence: CDR1 GTSNPN, CDR2 SVGIG (reference sequence). Losses at the gene ends were 3 bases for V and 2 bases for J; bases not matched to a gene: 13. The CDR3 length is 17 residues. This CDR3 is CAWRPKGAGTGNQPQHF. DNA of the CDR3: TGTGCCTGGAGACCCAAGGGGGCAGGGACCGGCAATCAGCCCCAGCATTTT.